This T cell receptor (beta chain) was retrieved from a study of blood T cell repertoires in COVID-19. Across the whole study: Sites in the United States, Italy and Spain provided acute and convalescent COVID-19 samples.

The CDR3 runs 15 residues. Looked up from germline, CDR1 is MNHNY and CDR2 is SVGAGI (reference sequence). V lost 6 bases to trimming and J lost 2 bases; unmatched junction nucleotides: 6. Sequenced by immunoSEQ multiplex PCR; TCRdb stores in-frame clones only, minus some. The sample records about 210,000 clones, around 80% being singletons. The clonotype originates from a woman in her 50s with acute or convalescent COVID-19. The V call is TRBV6-6, the J call TRBJ1-1; 10 bases are a match to TRBD1. The sample was peripheral blood. The CDR3 DNA is TGTGCCAGCAGCTTCCGGACAGGGGGTAACACTGAAGCTTTCTTT. It specifies CASSFRTGGNTEAFF.